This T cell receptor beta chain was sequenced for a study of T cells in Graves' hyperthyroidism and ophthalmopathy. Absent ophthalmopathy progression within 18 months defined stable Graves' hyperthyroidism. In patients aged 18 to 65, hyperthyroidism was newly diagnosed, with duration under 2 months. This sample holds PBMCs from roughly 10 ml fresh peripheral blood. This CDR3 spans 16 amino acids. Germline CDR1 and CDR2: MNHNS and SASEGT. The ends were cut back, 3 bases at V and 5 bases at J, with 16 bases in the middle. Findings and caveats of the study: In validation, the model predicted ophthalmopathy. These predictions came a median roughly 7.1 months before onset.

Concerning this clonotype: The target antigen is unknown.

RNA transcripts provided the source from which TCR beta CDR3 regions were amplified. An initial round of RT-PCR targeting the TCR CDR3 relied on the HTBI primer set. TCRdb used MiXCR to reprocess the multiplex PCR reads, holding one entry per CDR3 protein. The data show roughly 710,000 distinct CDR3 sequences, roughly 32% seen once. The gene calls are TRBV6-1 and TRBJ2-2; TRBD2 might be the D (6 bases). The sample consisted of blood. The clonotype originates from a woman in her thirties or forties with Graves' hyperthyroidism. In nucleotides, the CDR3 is TGTGCCAGCAGTGAGCCCGGGACCGCGGGGACCGGGGAGCTGTTTTTT. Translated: CASSEPGTAGTGELFF.